Reported below is one TCR beta chain. Its antigen is not identified. MiXCR was run by TCRdb on the 5' RACE reads, yielding one entry per CDR3 protein. This table holds about 110,000 distinct CDR3 sequences, 9.5% to 13% found once. The sample is drawn from a study of early T cells in non-severe SARS-CoV-2 infection. Findings and caveats of the study: In VDJdb matching, anti-spike CD8 responses were favored while private and CD4 specificities went missing.

V dropped 4 bases and J dropped 2 bases, with 11 bases sitting between them. The CDR3 loop spans 14 amino acids. Germline CDR1 reads SNHLY; CDR2 reads FYNNEI. This receptor was taken from an adult who was a healthcare worker with PCR-confirmed SARS-CoV-2 infection or an uninfected control (not recorded which). The chain links TRBV2 to TRBJ1-2; a weak D match, TRBD1 (6 bases). Sequencing was performed on whole blood. The CDR3 nucleotides read TGTGCCAGCAGTGTACAGGGCCTAAACTATGGCTACACCTTC. Protein product: CASSVQGLNYGYTF.